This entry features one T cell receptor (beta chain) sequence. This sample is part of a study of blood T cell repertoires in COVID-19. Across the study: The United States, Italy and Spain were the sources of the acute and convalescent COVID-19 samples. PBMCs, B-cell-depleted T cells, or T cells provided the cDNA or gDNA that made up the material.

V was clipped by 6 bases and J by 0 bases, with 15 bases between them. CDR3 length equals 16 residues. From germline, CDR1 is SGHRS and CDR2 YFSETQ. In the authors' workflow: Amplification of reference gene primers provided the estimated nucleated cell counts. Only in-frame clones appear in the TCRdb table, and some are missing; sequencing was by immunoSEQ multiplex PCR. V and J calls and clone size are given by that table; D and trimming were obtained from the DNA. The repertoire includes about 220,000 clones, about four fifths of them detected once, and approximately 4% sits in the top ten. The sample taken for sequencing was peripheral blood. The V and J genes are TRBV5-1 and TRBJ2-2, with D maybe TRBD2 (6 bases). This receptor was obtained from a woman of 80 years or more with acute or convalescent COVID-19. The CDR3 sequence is CASTRGNNANTGELFF. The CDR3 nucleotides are TGCGCCAGCACCCGGGGGAATAACGCGAACACCGGGGAGCTGTTTTTT.